These 16 T cell receptor beta chains were all obtained from the same sample, sequenced in a study of OX40 agonist ivuxolimab in advanced cancers. Libraries came from the immunoSEQ multiplex PCR assay. The immuneACCESS repertoire file appears here via TCRdb, limited to in-frame rearrangements. These files lack a portion of the clones; in checked studies, under half of the deficit traces to unresolved V genes, and the cause of the others is not known. The sample table shows tens of thousands of clones, and 85% to 90% are seen once. 0.47% of the sample is held by the ten biggest clonotypes. The sample consisted of CD4+ or CD8+ T cells sorted from blood, taken in a trial of the OX40 agonist ivuxolimab. Receptor source: an adult with an advanced solid tumor such as melanoma, head and neck, liver or kidney cancer.

This chain uses TRBV7-3 with TRBJ1-6, with D unresolved. The V gene lost 5 bases and the J gene lost 7 bases, with 9 bases spanning the gap. From germline, CDR1 is SGHTA and CDR2 FQGTGA. This CDR3 is built from 13 residues. The CDR3 region is CASSLGPNSPLHF. The DNA of the CDR3 is TGTGCCAGCAGCCTTGGCCCCAATTCACCCCTCCACTTT.

The gene calls are TRBV5-5 and TRBJ2-7; D is perhaps TRBD2 (7 bases). Trimming pared 7 bases from V and 4 bases from J, leaving 12 bases between. The CDR3 has 12 amino acids. CDR1 and CDR2 (germline): SGHKS, YYEKEE (reference sequence). The CDR3 region is CASGRGAYEQYF. CDR3 nucleotides: TGTGCCAGCGGCCGGGGGGCTTACGAGCAGTACTTC.

This clone has just one count. The rearrangement uses TRBV5-1 and TRBJ2-3; no definite D call. Germline loops: CDR1 SGHRS, CDR2 YFSETQ. V lost 0 bases, J lost 1 base, and 15 bases lay in between. CDR3 length equals 17 residues. The CDR3 coding sequence is TGCGCCAGCAGCTTGGGTCCGCGAAAGGCGGGCACAGATACGCAGTATTTT. Amino acid sequence: CASSLGPRKAGTDTQYF.

The CDR3 coding sequence is TGTGCCAGCAGCTACCGACAGGGGGGAGAGACCCAGTACTTC. It yields the protein CASSYRQGGETQYF. The V call is TRBV11-2, the J call TRBJ2-5; 9 nucleotides align to TRBD1. CDR3 length: 14 residues. CDR1 is SGHAT, CDR2 FQNNGV, per germline. The V and J ends lost 4 bases and 4 bases, in that order; junction bases with no gene match: 4.

The rearrangement links TRBV29-1 to TRBJ2-1; D is uncertain. The CDR3 is made up of 15 amino acids. V gave up 7 bases and J gave up 0 bases, with 16 bases separating them. CDR1 and CDR2 from the germline V gene are SQVTM and ANQGSEA. Here the CDR3 reads CSAASVSSSYNEQFF. The CDR3 DNA reads TGCAGCGCAGCCTCCGTTTCGAGCTCCTACAATGAGCAGTTCTTC.

The count of this clone is one. V is TRBV7-9 and J is TRBJ1-1, with D maybe TRBD1 (5 bases). Trimming stripped 1 base from V and 5 bases from J, with 8 bases between. The CDR3 runs to 13 residues. Germline CDR1 is SEHNR and CDR2 is FQNEAQ (reference sequence). The DNA of the CDR3 is TGTGCCAGCAGCTTAGGGGGCATGACTGAAGCTTTCTTT. Its protein product is CASSLGGMTEAFF.

The V gene is TRBV6-1, the J gene TRBJ1-5, with 8 bases matching TRBD1. V lost 2 bases and J lost 0; bases outside the gene matches: 6. Germline V gene data show CDR1 as MNHNS and CDR2 as SASEGT. CDR3 length: 17 amino acids. CDR3 sequence: CASSEKGTGYSNQPQHF. The DNA of the CDR3 is TGTGCCAGCAGTGAAAAGGGGACAGGTTATAGCAATCAGCCCCAGCATTTT.

This chain joins TRBV10-2 and TRBJ1-4; 10 bases align to TRBD1. V dropped 8 bases and J dropped 6; count of bases not matched to a gene: 3. From germline, CDR1 is WSHSY and CDR2 SAAADI. The CDR3 totals 13 residues. The CDR3 bases are TGCGCCAGCGCCGGGACAGGGGATGAAAAACTGTTTTTT. Translating gives CASAGTGDEKLFF.

The chain links TRBV6-5 to TRBJ1-1; D is ambiguous. The CDR3 has 14 residues. Trimming shortened V by 5 bases and J by 1 base, and 11 bases separated the two germline ends. The germline gives CDR1 MNHEY, CDR2 SVGAGI. CDR3 DNA: TGTGCCAGCAGTAGAATTACAGCGAACACTGAAGCTTTCTTT. Translated: CASSRITANTEAFF.

The CDR3, as DNA: TGTGCCAGCAGCCCGACAGGGGGAAATTCACCCCTCCACTTT. As protein: CASSPTGGNSPLHF. J is TRBJ1-6 and V is TRBV6-5; TRBD1 agrees at 9 bases. The trim removed 6 bases at V and 7 bases at J, leaving 4 bases unmatched. Germline V lookup: CDR1 MNHEY, CDR2 SVGAGI. The CDR3 has 14 residues.

The J gene is TRBJ2-4, the V gene TRBV7-9, with TRBD2 identical over 8 bases. J lost 8 bases, V lost 4 bases, and 7 bases had no gene match. The CDR3 sequence is 14 residues long. Germline CDR1 SEHNR, CDR2 FQNEAQ (reference sequence). The CDR3 sequence: CASSSLSGGDIQYF. The CDR3 nucleotides read TGTGCCAGCAGCTCGCTGTCCGGGGGGGACATTCAGTACTTC.

The chain carries TRBV29-1 and TRBJ2-3; weak D call: TRBD2 (7 bases). The CDR3 has 14 residues. In germline, CDR1 is SQVTM, CDR2 ANQGSEA. The ends were cut back, 5 bases at V and 2 bases at J, with 14 bases in the middle. The CDR3 coding sequence is TGCAGCGTTCCATCTGGGGGGGCCACAGATACGCAGTATTTT. It translates to CSVPSGGATDTQYF.

V is TRBV7-2 and J is TRBJ1-5; D not resolved. Germline CDR1 SGHTA, CDR2 FQGNSA. CDR3 length: 13 amino acids. Trimming pared 5 bases from V and 7 bases from J, leaving 12 bases between. The DNA for the CDR3 is TGTGCCAGCAGCCAAACCCTGGGACAGCCCCAGCATTTT. Translated: CASSQTLGQPQHF.

J is TRBJ1-5 and V is TRBV6-4; tentative D call: TRBD1 (6 bases). Germline V CDR1 and CDR2: MRHNA, SNTAGT. This CDR3 has 14 residues. The germline V and J ends were trimmed by 4 bases and 4 bases, with 11 bases remaining between them. CDR3 loop: CASSAQGGNQPQHF. CDR3 sequence (DNA): TGTGCCAGCAGTGCGCAAGGGGGTAATCAGCCCCAGCATTTT.

The chain is built from TRBV6-5 and TRBJ1-3; D is uncertain. V was pared by 6 bases and J by 7 bases, with 13 bases between. Germline V gene sequence: CDR1 MNHEY, CDR2 SVGAGI. This CDR3 is 13 amino acids long. The CDR3 here is CASSQWRYNTIYF. The CDR3 DNA is TGTGCCAGCAGCCAGTGGAGGTACAACACCATATATTTT.

The chain recombines TRBV27 with TRBJ2-7; 7 positions match TRBD2. V lost 1 base to trimming and J lost 2 bases; unmatched junction nucleotides: 17. Germline CDR1 reads MNHEY; CDR2 reads SMNVEV (reference sequence). The CDR3 runs 19 residues. CDR3 residues: CASSLYPMTSGGVTYEQYF. DNA of the CDR3: TGTGCCAGCAGTTTATATCCCATGACTAGTGGGGGGGTAACCTACGAGCAGTACTTC.